What follows describes a single TCR beta chain. Antigen: not known. Per germline, CDR1 SGHTA and CDR2 FQGTGA. The CDR3 has 15 residues. V dropped 5 bases and J dropped 4 bases, with 17 bases sitting between them. These data belong to a study of vaccination effects on CD4 cells after COVID-19. Before sequencing took place, the ViraFEST assay used viral peptide pools to expand antigen-specific CD4+ T cells. When roughly eleven days of culture had elapsed, CD4+ T cells were isolated. The person was diagnosed with PCR-confirmed SARS-CoV-2 infection between March and December 2020. It was with approximately 9.6 IU/ml IL-2 and 8 to 10 ug/ml peptides that some 1.9 million PBMC per well were cultured. At days 3 and 7, half of the medium was exchanged for IL-2 medium. Sequencing was performed with immunoSEQ multiplex PCR; in TCRdb, only in-frame clones are kept and a portion is missing. The sample has tens of thousands of clones, around 69% seen once.

This specimen was CD4+ T cells from PBMCs cultured with HCoV-NL63 spike peptides, taken before COVID-19 vaccination. The chain has TRBV7-3 and TRBJ2-5; TRBD2 might be the D (6 bases). The clonotype comes from a human donor who had a prior SARS-CoV-2 infection. The CDR3, as DNA: TGTGCCAGCAGCGCCCGGGACTCCACCAGAGAGACCCAGTACTTC. It encodes CASSARDSTRETQYF.